The T cell receptor (beta chain) described here comes from a study of cytomegalovirus exposure and HLA in healthy donors. Although they were nominally healthy when sampled, donors likely had unrecorded immune exposures. The study ran its PCR with 60 Vbeta and 13 Jbeta primers. Some clones are missing from TCRdb's copy, which holds only in-frame ones; the method was immunoSEQ multiplex PCR. Counted here are roughly 150,000 clones, about 80% occurring once; the ten biggest clones make up 2.2%. Details on this clone: The antigen is not known.

After removal of 4 bases from V and 5 bases from J, the junction contained 6 bases not matched to a gene. CDR3 length equals 14 residues. CDR1 and CDR2 (germline): ENHRY, SYGVKD. Findings and limits, study-wide: In a later analysis, TCR beta V- and J-gene trimming showed a link to a missense DCLRE1C variant. V segments that were indistinguishable, TRBV6-2 and TRBV6-3 among them, were omitted from analysis.

Input material: PBMCs. This chain uses TRBV10-3 with TRBJ1-1; 8 bases are shared with TRBD1. The clonotype originates from a man over 45 in good health and CMV-seropositive. The CDR3 nucleotides are TGTGCCATCAGTGCAGGGGGCGCGGGGACTGAAGCTTTCTTT. Protein: CAISAGGAGTEAFF.